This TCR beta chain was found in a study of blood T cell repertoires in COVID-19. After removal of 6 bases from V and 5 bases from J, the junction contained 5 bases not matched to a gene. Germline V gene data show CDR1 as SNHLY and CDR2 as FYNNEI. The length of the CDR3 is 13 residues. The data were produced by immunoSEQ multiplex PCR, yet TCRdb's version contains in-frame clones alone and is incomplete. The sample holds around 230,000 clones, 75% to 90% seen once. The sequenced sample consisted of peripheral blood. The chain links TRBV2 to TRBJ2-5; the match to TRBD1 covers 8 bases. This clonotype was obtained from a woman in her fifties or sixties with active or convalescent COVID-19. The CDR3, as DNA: TGTGCCAGCAGCCCCTACAGGGGGGAGACCCAGTACTTC. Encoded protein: CASSPYRGETQYF.